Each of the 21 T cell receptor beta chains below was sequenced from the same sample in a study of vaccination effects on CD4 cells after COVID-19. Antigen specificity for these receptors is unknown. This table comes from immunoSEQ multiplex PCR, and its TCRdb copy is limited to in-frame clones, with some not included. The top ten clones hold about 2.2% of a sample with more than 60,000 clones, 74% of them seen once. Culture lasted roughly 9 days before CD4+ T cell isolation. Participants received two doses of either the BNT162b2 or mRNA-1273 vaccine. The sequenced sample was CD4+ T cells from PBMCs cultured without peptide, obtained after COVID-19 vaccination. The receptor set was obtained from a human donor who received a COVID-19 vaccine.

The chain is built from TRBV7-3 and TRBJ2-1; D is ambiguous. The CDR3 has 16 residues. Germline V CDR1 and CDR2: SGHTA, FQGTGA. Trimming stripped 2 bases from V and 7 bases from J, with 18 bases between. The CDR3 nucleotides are TGTGCCAGCAGCTTACCGGGCTCACCGATGGGAAATGAGCAGTTCTTC. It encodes CASSLPGSPMGNEQFF.

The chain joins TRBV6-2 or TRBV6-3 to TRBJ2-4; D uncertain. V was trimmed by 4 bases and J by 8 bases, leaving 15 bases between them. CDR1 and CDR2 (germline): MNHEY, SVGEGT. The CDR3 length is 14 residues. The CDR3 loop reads CASSFLGKAHIQYF. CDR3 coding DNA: TGTGCCAGCAGTTTCCTGGGGAAAGCACACATTCAGTACTTC.

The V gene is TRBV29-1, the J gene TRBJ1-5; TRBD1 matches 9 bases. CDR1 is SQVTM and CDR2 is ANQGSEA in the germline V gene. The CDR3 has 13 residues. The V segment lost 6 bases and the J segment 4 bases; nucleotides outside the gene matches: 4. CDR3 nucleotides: TGCAGCGTCGCCGGGACAGGGAATCAGCCCCAGCATTTT. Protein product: CSVAGTGNQPQHF.

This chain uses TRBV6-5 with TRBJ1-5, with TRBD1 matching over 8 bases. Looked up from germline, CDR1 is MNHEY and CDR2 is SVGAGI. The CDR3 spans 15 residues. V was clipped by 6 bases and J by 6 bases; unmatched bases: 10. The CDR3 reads CASSQRQGAIQPQHF. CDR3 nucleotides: TGTGCCAGCAGCCAGAGGCAGGGGGCTATTCAGCCCCAGCATTTT.

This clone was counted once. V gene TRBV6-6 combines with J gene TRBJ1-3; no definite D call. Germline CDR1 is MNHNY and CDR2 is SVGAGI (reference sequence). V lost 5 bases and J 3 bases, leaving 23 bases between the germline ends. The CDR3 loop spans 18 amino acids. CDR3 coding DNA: TGTGCCAGCAGTCCTAATCCCGGGCGACACGGAAGTGGAAACACCATATATTTT. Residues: CASSPNPGRHGSGNTIYF.

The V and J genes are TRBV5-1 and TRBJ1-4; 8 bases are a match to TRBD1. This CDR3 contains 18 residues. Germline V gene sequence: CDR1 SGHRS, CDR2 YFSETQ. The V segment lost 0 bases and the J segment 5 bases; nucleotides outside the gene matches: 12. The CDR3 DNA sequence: TGCGCCAGCAGCTTGGTCCCAGACAGGGGTGGAGAGAATGAAAAACTGTTTTTT. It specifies CASSLVPDRGGENEKLFF.

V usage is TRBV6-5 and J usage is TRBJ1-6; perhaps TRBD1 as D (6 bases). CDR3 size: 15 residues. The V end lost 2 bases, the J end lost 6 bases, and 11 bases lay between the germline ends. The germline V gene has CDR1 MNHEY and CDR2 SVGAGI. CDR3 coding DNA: TGTGCCAGCAGTTACGAACAGGGAAGTAATTCACCCCTCCACTTT. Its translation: CASSYEQGSNSPLHF.

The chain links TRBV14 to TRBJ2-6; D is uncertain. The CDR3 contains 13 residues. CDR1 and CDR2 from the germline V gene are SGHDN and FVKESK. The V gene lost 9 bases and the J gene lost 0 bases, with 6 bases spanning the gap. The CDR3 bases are TGTGCCAGTCAGCTCTCTGGGGCCAACGTCCTGACTTTC. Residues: CASQLSGANVLTF. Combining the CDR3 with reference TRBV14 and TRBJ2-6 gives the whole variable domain EAGVTQFPSHSVIEKGQTVTLRCDPISGHDNLYWYRRVMGKEIKFLLHFVKESKQDESGMPNNRFLAERTGGTYSTLKVQPAELEDSGVYFCASQLSGANVLTFGAGSRLTVL.

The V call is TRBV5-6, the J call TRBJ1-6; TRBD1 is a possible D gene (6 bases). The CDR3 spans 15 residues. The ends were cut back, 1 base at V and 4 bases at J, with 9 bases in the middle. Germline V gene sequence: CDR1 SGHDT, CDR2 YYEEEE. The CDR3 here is CASSLNQGYNSPLHF. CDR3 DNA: TGTGCCAGCAGCTTGAATCAGGGGTATAATTCACCCCTCCACTTT.

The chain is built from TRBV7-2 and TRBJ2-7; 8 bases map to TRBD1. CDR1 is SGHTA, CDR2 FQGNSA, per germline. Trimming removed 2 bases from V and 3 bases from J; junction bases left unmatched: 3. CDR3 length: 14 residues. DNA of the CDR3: TGTGCCAGCAGCTTACAGGGGGCCGTCTACGAGCAGTACGTC. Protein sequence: CASSLQGAVYEQYV.

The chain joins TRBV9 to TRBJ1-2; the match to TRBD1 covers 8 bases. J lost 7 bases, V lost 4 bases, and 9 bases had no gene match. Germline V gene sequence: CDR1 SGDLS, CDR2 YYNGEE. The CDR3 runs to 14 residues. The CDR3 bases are TGTGCCAGCAGCTTTGGACAGGGATATGGTGGCTACACCTTC. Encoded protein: CASSFGQGYGGYTF.

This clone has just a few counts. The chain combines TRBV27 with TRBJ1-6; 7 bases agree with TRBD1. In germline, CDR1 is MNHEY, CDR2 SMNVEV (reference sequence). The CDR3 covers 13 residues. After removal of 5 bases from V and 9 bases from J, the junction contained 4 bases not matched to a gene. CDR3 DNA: TGTGCCAGCAGTCCGAGACAGGGTTCACCCCTCCACTTT. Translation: CASSPRQGSPLHF.

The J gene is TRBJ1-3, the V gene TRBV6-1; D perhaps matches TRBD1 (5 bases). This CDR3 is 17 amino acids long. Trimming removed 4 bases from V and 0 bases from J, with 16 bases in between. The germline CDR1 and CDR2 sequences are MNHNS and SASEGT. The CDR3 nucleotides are TGTGCCAGCAGTGGGGGGGACCTCATTTCCTCTGGAAACACCATATATTTT. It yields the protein CASSGGDLISSGNTIYF.

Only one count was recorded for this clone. CDR3 residues: CASSWRRGLGDTQYF. The CDR3 region has the DNA TGTGCCAGCAGCTGGCGGCGGGGACTCGGAGATACGCAGTATTTT. The V call is TRBV7-8, the J call TRBJ2-3; D is possibly TRBD2 (6 bases). V lost 4 bases and J 5 bases, leaving 16 bases between the germline ends. The germline V gene encodes CDR1 SGHVS and CDR2 FQNEAQ. The CDR3 loop spans 15 amino acids.

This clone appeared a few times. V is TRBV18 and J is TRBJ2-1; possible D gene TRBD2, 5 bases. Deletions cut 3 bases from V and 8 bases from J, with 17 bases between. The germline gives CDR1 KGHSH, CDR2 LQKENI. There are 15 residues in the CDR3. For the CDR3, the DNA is TGTGCCAGCTCACCTAGTGGACTTCTTAACGATGAGCAGTTCTTC. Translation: CASSPSGLLNDEQFF.

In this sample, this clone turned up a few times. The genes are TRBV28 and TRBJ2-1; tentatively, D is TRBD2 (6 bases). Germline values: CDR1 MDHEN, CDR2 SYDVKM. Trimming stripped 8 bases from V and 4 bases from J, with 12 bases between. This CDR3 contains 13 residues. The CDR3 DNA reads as TGTGCCAGCGGGGGACTCCAGTACAATGAGCAGTTCTTC. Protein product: CASGGLQYNEQFF.

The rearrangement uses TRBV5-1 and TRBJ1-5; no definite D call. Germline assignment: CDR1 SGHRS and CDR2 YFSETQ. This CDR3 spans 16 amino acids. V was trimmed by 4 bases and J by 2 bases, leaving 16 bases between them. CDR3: CASSEMMSRRNQPQHF. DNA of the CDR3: TGCGCCAGCAGCGAGATGATGAGCAGGCGCAATCAGCCCCAGCATTTT.

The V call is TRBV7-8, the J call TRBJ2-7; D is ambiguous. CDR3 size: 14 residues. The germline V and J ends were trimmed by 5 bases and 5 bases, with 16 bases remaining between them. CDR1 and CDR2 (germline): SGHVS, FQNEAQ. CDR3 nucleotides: TGTGCCAGCAGCCTAGTGCCATCGAGAGACGAGCAGTACGTC. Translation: CASSLVPSRDEQYV.

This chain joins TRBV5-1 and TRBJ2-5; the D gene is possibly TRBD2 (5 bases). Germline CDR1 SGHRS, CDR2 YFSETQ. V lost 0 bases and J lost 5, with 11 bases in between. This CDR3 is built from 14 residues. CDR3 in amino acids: CASSLEYRRETQYF. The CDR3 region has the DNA TGCGCCAGCAGCTTGGAGTATAGGAGGGAGACCCAGTACTTC.

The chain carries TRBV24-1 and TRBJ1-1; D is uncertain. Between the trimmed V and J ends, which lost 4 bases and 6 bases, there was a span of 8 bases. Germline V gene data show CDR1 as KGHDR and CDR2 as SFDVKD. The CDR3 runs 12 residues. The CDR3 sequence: CATSEFVPEAFF. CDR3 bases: TGTGCCACCAGTGAATTTGTCCCTGAAGCTTTCTTT.

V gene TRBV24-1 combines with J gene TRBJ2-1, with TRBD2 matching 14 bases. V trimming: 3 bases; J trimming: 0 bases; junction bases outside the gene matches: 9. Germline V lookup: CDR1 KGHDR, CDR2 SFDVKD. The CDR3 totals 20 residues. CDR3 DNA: TGTGCCACCAGTGATCCCGGACTAGCGGGGGGTGGGAGCTCCTACAATGAGCAGTTCTTC. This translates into CATSDPGLAGGGSSYNEQFF.